A selection of T cell receptor beta chains follows, all from one sample in a study of cytomegalovirus exposure and HLA in healthy donors. Clones were sequenced by immunoSEQ multiplex PCR, and TCRdb holds only the in-frame ones, with some missing. Here the sample spans 150,000 to 200,000 clones, approximately 82% being singletons. The sample taken for sequencing was PBMCs. The receptors were gathered from a male donor in good health and CMV-seronegative. Both conserved end residues are part of each CDR3. D genes are given only for firm matches. For some rows the clone size is stated as once, few or many, or as a class when expanded; others skip it.

clone size,D gene,V gene,J gene,CDR3 protein,CDR3 DNA
NA,TRBD2,TRBV5-4,TRBJ2-4,CASSGGASGGASKNIQYF,TGTGCCAGCAGCGGAGGTGCTAGCGGGGGGGCGTCCAAAAACATTCAGTACTTC
NA,NA,TRBV19,TRBJ1-2,CASSIGGPWGYTF,TGTGCCAGTAGTATAGGGGGCCCTTGGGGCTACACCTTC
NA,NA,TRBV6-5,TRBJ1-2,CASRRDTSNYGYTF,TGTGCCAGCAGACGGGACACCTCTAACTATGGCTACACCTTC
NA,TRBD1,TRBV4-3,TRBJ1-2,CASSQDMGQSYVYTF,TGCGCCAGCAGCCAAGATATGGGACAGAGCTATGTCTACACCTTC
once,TRBD2,TRBV5-1,TRBJ2-1,CASSFQTSGGAGNEQFF,TGCGCCAGCAGCTTTCAAACTAGCGGGGGGGCCGGTAATGAGCAGTTCTTC
NA,NA,TRBV7-3,TRBJ1-1,CASSFRYTEAFF,TGTGCCAGCAGCTTCCGGTACACTGAAGCTTTCTTT
NA,NA,TRBV6-5,TRBJ1-2,CASSQSRGNYGYTF,TGTGCCAGCAGTCAGTCCAGGGGTAACTATGGCTACACCTTC
NA,NA,TRBV5-1,TRBJ2-7,CASSLEREQYF,TGCGCCAGCAGCTTGGAGAGAGAGCAGTACTTC
few,TRBD2,TRBV30,TRBJ2-1,CAWTIGTSGNNEQFF,TGTGCCTGGACTATAGGGACTAGCGGGAACAATGAGCAGTTCTTC
NA,NA,TRBV7-3,TRBJ2-2,CASSPTGISTGELFF,TGTGCCAGCAGCCCTACAGGGATTTCCACCGGGGAGCTGTTTTTT
NA,TRBD1,TRBV6-1,TRBJ2-7,CASNPTGAFSYEQYF,TGTGCCAGCAACCCGACAGGGGCTTTCTCCTACGAGCAGTACTTC
few,TRBD1,TRBV4-1,TRBJ1-4,CASSQPAGGTNEKLFF,TGCGCCAGCAGCCAGCCCGCAGGGGGGACTAATGAAAAACTGTTTTTT
NA,NA,TRBV5-1,TRBJ2-1,CASRPGTGDYNEQFF,TGCGCCAGCCGCCCAGGGACGGGAGATTACAATGAGCAGTTCTTC
once,TRBD2,TRBV19,TRBJ2-1,CASSTSGGYNEQFF,TGTGCCAGTAGTACTAGCGGGGGGTACAATGAGCAGTTCTTC
NA,NA,TRBV7-9,TRBJ2-1,CASSLPGSYNEQFF,TGTGCCAGCAGCTTGCCAGGCTCCTACAATGAGCAGTTCTTC
NA,TRBD1,TRBV5-6,TRBJ1-2,CASSSQGAGSYGYTF,TGTGCCAGCAGCTCACAGGGGGCAGGGAGCTATGGCTACACCTTC
NA,TRBD2,TRBV11-1,TRBJ2-7,CASSEYTSGRDEQYF,TGTGCCAGCAGCGAGTATACTAGCGGGAGGGACGAGCAGTACTTC
NA,TRBD2,TRBV29-1,TRBJ2-7,CSVAAGGRFYEQYF,TGCAGCGTTGCGGCAGGCGGGAGGTTTTACGAGCAGTACTTC
NA,NA,TRBV11-2,TRBJ1-2,CASSVRGAGGYTF,TGTGCCAGCAGCGTCAGGGGCGCCGGTGGCTACACCTTC
NA,NA,TRBV7-9,TRBJ1-1,CASSQLGVNTEAFF,TGTGCCAGCAGCCAGTTGGGAGTGAACACTGAAGCTTTCTTT
NA,TRBD2,TRBV2,TRBJ2-3,CASSLAGGTNTQYF,TGTGCCAGCAGTCTAGCGGGGGGGACTAATACGCAGTATTTT
NA,NA,TRBV5-4,TRBJ1-4,CASSGSSNEKLFF,TGTGCCAGCAGCGGGAGCAGTAATGAAAAACTGTTTTTT
NA,NA,TRBV5-1,TRBJ1-1,CASSLVQAGHTEAFF,TGCGCCAGCAGCTTGGTACAGGCTGGTCACACTGAAGCTTTCTTT
NA,NA,TRBV7-6,TRBJ2-1,CASSLGEDEQFF,TGTGCCAGCAGCTTAGGGGAGGATGAGCAGTTCTTC
NA,TRBD1,TRBV28,TRBJ2-7,CASREQGYEQYF,TGTGCCAGCAGGGAACAGGGGTACGAGCAGTACTTC
NA,NA,TRBV5-1,TRBJ2-2,CASSLDGGDTGELFF,TGCGCCAGCAGCTTGGACGGGGGAGACACCGGGGAGCTGTTTTTT
NA,TRBD2,TRBV28,TRBJ2-7,CASSIATSGSYEQYF,TGTGCCAGCAGTATAGCGACTAGCGGGAGTTACGAGCAGTACTTC
NA,TRBD2,TRBV7-2,TRBJ2-7,CASSLGGTRLGEQYF,TGTGCCAGCAGCTTAGGGGGGACTAGATTGGGCGAGCAGTACTTC
NA,TRBD2,TRBV27,TRBJ2-7,CASSLRRTSGSRQYF,TGTGCCAGCAGTTTAAGGAGGACTAGCGGGAGTCGGCAGTACTTC